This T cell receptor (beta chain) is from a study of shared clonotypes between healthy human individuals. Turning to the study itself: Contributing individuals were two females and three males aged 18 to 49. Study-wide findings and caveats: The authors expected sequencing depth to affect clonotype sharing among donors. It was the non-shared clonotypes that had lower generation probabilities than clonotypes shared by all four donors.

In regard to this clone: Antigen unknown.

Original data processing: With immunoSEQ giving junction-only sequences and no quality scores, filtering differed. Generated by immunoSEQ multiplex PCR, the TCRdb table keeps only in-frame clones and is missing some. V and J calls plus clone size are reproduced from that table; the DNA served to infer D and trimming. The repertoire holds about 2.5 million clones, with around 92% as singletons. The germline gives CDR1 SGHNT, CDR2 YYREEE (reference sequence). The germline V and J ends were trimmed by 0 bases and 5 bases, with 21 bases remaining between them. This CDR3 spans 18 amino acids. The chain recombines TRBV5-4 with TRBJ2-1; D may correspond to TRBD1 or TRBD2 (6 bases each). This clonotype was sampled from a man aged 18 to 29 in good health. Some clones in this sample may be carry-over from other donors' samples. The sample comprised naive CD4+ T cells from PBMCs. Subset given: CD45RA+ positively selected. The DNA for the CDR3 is TGTGCCAGCAGCTTGGGTCCATCGGGGGCAGTGCGTGACAATGAGCAGTTCTTC. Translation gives CASSLGPSGAVRDNEQFF.